The sequence of this T cell receptor (beta chain) was determined in a study of T cell responses to AZD1222 COVID-19 vaccine listed by TCRdb under 2021. Some background on the complete study: TCR sequencing covered roughly 230 trial participants: 200 to 220 given two doses of AZD1222 and approximately 25 given two doses of MenACWY control vaccine. Enrollment into the trials was organized by age into subgroups of 18-55, 56-69 and 70-plus years, and those subgroups contained roughly 150, 30 and 60 TCR-sequenced participants, respectively.

A few counts support this clone. No cognate antigen has been identified for it. No much larger clone exists at a distance of one base, and base qualities are not known. The CDR3 regions of human TCRbeta chains were subjected to immunosequencing. As for how the authors treated the data: TCRs in the repertoires were compared against a reference library of SARS-CoV-2-specific TCRs that had been generated with the MIRA antigen-specificity platform. Breadth was defined as the fraction of unique TCRs that were SARS-CoV-2-associated. Depth was defined as the fraction of total T cells that were SARS-CoV-2-associated. Using the MIRA data, each spike-specific TCR was assigned both to the spike region to which the TCR was reactive and to a CD4 or CD8 class. Log10-transformed breadth and depth values were compared by one-way ANOVA with Sidak's multiple comparisons tests. TCRdb holds this immuneACCESS table with in-frame rearrangements only. Some clones are missing; in checked studies, unresolved V genes explain under half, and the rest has no known cause. V and J calls plus clone size are reproduced from that table; the DNA served to infer D and trimming. The sample table contains tens of thousands of clones; only one count was recorded for around nine tenths of them. Around 5% of the sample comes from the top ten.

The cysteine opens and the phenylalanine closes a CDR3 of 13 amino acids. The kept DNA is CDR3 alone, 39 bases in frame from the first base. At the junction V is shortened by 5 bases and J by 0 bases, with 9 bases in between. CDR1 and CDR2, looked up from the germline V gene, are SGHRS and YFSETQ. General study outcomes and caveats: Vaccine-associated CD4 TCRs spanned the whole spike protein, with dominant responses in regions 160-218 and 743-854. After two AZD1222 doses, spike-specific TCR breadth and depth were significantly higher than at day 0 and than in MenACWY recipients. Conclusions about previously exposed vaccinees were limited because only 5 or 6 AZD1222 recipients were SARS-CoV-2 seropositive at baseline. In the small 56-69-year group, the increase in depth fell short of significance, most likely because of low power. Reportedly, close to half of the unique spike-specific TCRs recognized epitopes lying outside the regions that are mutated in the B.1.351 and B.1.1.7 variants. Participants were mostly white British and included more females than males, and it was suggested by the authors that clonal diversity may have been underestimated. Because no day 14 peak-response samples were available, repertoires were characterized only after the peak T cell response.

The sample's time point, from its label and the paper: baseline before first vaccination. Interpreted using the paper, the treatment or condition label stands for: meningococcal conjugate vaccine given as trial control. Vaccinee samples came from UK trials COV001 and COV002, including a single-blind randomized controlled phase 2/3 trial of AZD1222 (ChAdOx1 nCoV-19) in healthy adults. Trial participant PBMC samples were collected at day 0 and day 28 after the second dose for TCRbeta chain sequencing. The rearranged chain carries TRBV5-1 and TRBJ2-7; no D segment can be confidently identified. The input for sequencing was peripheral blood, taken on day 0 of MenACWY control vaccination. The TCR originated in an adult in good health. The DNA reads as follows: TGCGCCAGCAGGATACCAGGCTCCTACGAGCAGTACTTC. Translated, this is CASRIPGSYEQYF.